The entry below describes one T cell receptor (beta chain). Its matching antigen is unknown. Authors' processing steps: Filtering differed since immunoSEQ provided only junctions, with no quality scores. Clones were read by immunoSEQ multiplex PCR, and TCRdb kept only the in-frame ones, dropping some. V, J and clone size are taken as reported in that table, and D and trimming were inferred from the DNA itself. The sample has millions of clones, approximately 93% seen once. Between the trimmed V and J ends, which lost 7 bases and 7 bases, there was a span of 23 bases. The CDR3 has 15 residues. Germline V gene data show CDR1 as MNHNS and CDR2 as SASEGT. Division of CD4+ cells produced a CD45RA+ naive subset and a CD45RA-negative memory subset. This entry is derived from a study of shared clonotypes between healthy human individuals. Study results and limitations: Across subsets, estimated richness was generally greater for naive than for memory populations.

The specimen was naive CD4+ T cells from PBMCs. Subset of the sample: CD45RA+ positively selected. The sequence was obtained from a man between 18 and 29 years old in good health. Some clones in this sample may be carry-over from other donors' samples. The rearrangement uses TRBV6-1 and TRBJ2-7; D possibly uses TRBD1 or TRBD2 (5 bases each). The DNA of the CDR3 is TGTGCCAGCACCCCCCGGGACGGGTACTTGAAAGAGCAGTACTTC. Protein product: CASTPRDGYLKEQYF.